The entry below gives a single TCR beta chain sequence along with its context. Its specific antigen is unknown. The input lacks base qualities; no much larger clone sits a single base away. TCRbeta CDR3 regions were amplified from genomic DNA by means of the immunoSEQ Assay, a bias-controlled multiplex PCR. On the study's bioinformatics: The number of nucleated cells in each sample was estimated from the amplification of reference gene primers within the assay. To quantify the absolute abundance of each unique TCRbeta CDR3 rearrangement, sequence reads were collapsed and filtered. For each sample, productive Simpson clonality was calculated by taking the square root of Simpson's diversity index across productive rearrangements. TCRdb limited this immuneACCESS table to in-frame rearrangements with V and J called. A share of clones is missing; checked studies link under half to unresolved V genes, and the rest is unexplained. That table gives V, J and clone size, and the DNA gave D and trimming. Across this sample there are 60,000 to 85,000 clones, with roughly nine tenths seen only once. Approximately 4.4% of the sample is taken by the ten largest.

Whole blood was collected in K2EDTA tubes by collaborating institutions according to the institutions' own protocols. For TCRbeta analysis, collaborators shipped samples in one of three forms: frozen whole blood, isolated PBMCs, or DNA extracted from either of those sample types. This entry belongs to a study of blood T cell repertoires in COVID-19 (dated by TCRdb to the early 2020s). For the wider study: Samples covering the acute and convalescent phases of COVID-19 were provided by collaborators in the United States, Italy and Spain. Where available, HLA class I and class II types were taken from metadata supplied by the sample provider and were not determined by assay-based typing. Samples came from the ongoing ImmuneRACE study (first 160 participants) plus 1,254 subjects from 6 global collaborators. The prospective study material was composed of cDNA or gDNA derived from T cells, B-cell-depleted T cells, or PBMCs. Subjects who had been exposed to COVID-19, were actively infected with it, or had recovered from it provided the deeply sampled blood TCRbeta repertoires that made up the dataset. The sample metadata nearly always contained a de-identified subject ID, COVID-19 status, age in years and sex. The repertoires were made available in a free public database intended to serve as a resource for research on the immune response to SARS-CoV-2. Paper-wide results and their limitations: The amount of clinical and demographic metadata varied by source and participant and was provided uncurated.

Trimming at the junction amounts to 8 bases on V and 4 bases on J, and the germline ends lie 16 bases apart. Including cysteine and phenylalanine, the CDR3 has 14 amino acids. Of the read, only the CDR3 DNA is kept; its 42 bases are in frame from base 1. Reading the germline V gene gives CDR1 SGHAT and CDR2 FQNNGV. The sequencing input was peripheral blood. The receptor was derived from a man aged 50 or older with active COVID-19. The chain couples TRBV11-2 to TRBJ2-3; possibly the D gene is TRBD1, per 6 matching bases. At the DNA level, the sequence is TGTGCCAGCGCGGTGTCAGGGGTTCCAGATACGCAGTATTTT. This gives the protein CASAVSGVPDTQYF.